What follows is one T cell receptor (beta chain) and its context. Germline-derived CDR1 and CDR2 are MRHNA and SNTAGT. There are 14 residues in the CDR3. V gave up 3 bases and J gave up 2 bases, with 9 bases separating them. Libraries were prepared by immunoSEQ multiplex PCR; TCRdb keeps only in-frame clonotypes and omits some of them. The table lists about 330,000 clones, roughly 87% of them singletons. This sample stems from a study of blood T cell repertoires in COVID-19. Study at large: The United States, Italy and Spain were the sources of the acute and convalescent COVID-19 samples. Nucleic acid was either cDNA or gDNA, and it came from T cells, B-cell-depleted T cells, or PBMCs.

The origin of this receptor is a man aged 30 to 45 with COVID-19, enrolled during active disease. V and J are TRBV6-4 and TRBJ2-3; unclear D gene. The sequencing input was peripheral blood. The DNA of the CDR3 is TGTGCCAGCAGTGAACAACCTGACACAGATACGCAGTATTTT. This codes for CASSEQPDTDTQYF.